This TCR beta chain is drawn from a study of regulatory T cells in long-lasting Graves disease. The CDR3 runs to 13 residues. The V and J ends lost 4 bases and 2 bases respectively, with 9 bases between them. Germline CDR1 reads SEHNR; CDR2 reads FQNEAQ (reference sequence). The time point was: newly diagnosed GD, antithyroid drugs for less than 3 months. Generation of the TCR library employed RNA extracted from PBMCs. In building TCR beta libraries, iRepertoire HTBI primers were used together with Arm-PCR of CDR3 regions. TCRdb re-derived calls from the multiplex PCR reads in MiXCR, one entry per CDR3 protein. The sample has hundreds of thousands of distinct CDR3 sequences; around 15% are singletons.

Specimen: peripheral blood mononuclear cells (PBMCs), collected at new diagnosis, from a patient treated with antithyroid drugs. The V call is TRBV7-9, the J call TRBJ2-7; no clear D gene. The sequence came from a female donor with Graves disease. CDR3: CASSSGEPYEQYF. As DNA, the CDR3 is TGTGCCAGCAGCTCCGGCGAGCCCTACGAGCAGTACTTC.